A selection of T cell receptor beta chains follows, all from one sample in a study of blood T cell repertoires in COVID-19. Libraries were prepared by immunoSEQ multiplex PCR; TCRdb keeps only in-frame clonotypes and omits some of them. The sample carries about 81,000 clones, roughly 89% recorded once. Sequences were obtained from peripheral blood. These receptors all stem from a woman aged 80 or older with active COVID-19. CDR3s include the opening cysteine and the closing phenylalanine or tryptophan. Fields, in order: D gene, V gene, CDR3 length, J gene, clone size, CDR3 DNA, CDR3 protein. D genes are given only for firm matches. Not every row has a clone size; where given, it reads once, few, many or a size class.

>NA|TRBV11-2|13|TRBJ1-1|NA
TGTGCCAGCACCAGGGTGATGAACACTGAAGCTTTCTTT
CASTRVMNTEAFF
>TRBD1|TRBV9|15|TRBJ2-7|NA
TGTGCCAGCAGCGTTGGCGGGACAGGGCTCTACGAGCAGTACTTC
CASSVGGTGLYEQYF
>TRBD2|TRBV7-6|16|TRBJ2-7|NA
TGTGCCAGCAGCTTAGCGCGGCTAGCGGGAGCCTACGAGCAGTACTTC
CASSLARLAGAYEQYF
>NA|TRBV28|19|TRBJ2-3|once
TGTGCCAGCAGTTTTAACCCACTCAAGGGAGCCTCTGCCGCAGATACGCAGTATTTT
CASSFNPLKGASAADTQYF
>NA|TRBV7-2|17|TRBJ2-2|few
TGTGCCAGCCGACCAAACTGGCAGGCGCTAAACACCGGGGAGCTGTTTTTT
CASRPNWQALNTGELFF
>NA|TRBV6-5|15|TRBJ2-3|NA
TGTGCCAGCAGTTACCGCAGAGCGGGCACAGATACGCAGTATTTT
CASSYRRAGTDTQYF
>NA|TRBV28|13|TRBJ2-1|NA
TGTGCCAGCGAACCAAGTACTTACAATGAGCAGTTCTTC
CASEPSTYNEQFF
>TRBD1|TRBV10-3|15|TRBJ1-1|NA
TGTGCCATCAGTGAGTCGACAGGGCCAGGATTTGAAGCTTTCTTT
CAISESTGPGFEAFF
>TRBD2|TRBV27|15|TRBJ2-7|NA
TGTGCCAGCAGTTTACTGGCTAGCGGGAGGAACGAGCAGTACTTC
CASSLLASGRNEQYF
>NA|TRBV9|13|TRBJ1-3|NA
TGTGCCAGCACCGGGAACTCTGGAAACACCATATATTTT
CASTGNSGNTIYF
>TRBD1|TRBV2|15|TRBJ1-5|NA
TGTGCCAGCAGCGAACAGGGGATTAGCAATCAGCCCCAGCATTTT
CASSEQGISNQPQHF
>NA|TRBV29-1|13|TRBJ1-3|NA
TGCAGCGTTGGGTCAGGGGCTGGAAACACCATATATTTT
CSVGSGAGNTIYF
>NA|TRBV24-1|15|TRBJ2-5|NA
TGTGCCACCAGTGATGAGTCAGGGCCCCTGGAGACCCAGTACTTC
CATSDESGPLETQYF
>NA|TRBV19|16|TRBJ1-1|NA
TGTGCCAGTAGTATCTTCGTGGTGGCGGAAAACACTGAAGCTTTCTTT
CASSIFVVAENTEAFF
>NA|TRBV4-2|16|TRBJ2-3|NA
TGTGCCAGCAGCCAAGTTAGCGGTCCCCACACAGATACGCAGTATTTT
CASSQVSGPHTDTQYF